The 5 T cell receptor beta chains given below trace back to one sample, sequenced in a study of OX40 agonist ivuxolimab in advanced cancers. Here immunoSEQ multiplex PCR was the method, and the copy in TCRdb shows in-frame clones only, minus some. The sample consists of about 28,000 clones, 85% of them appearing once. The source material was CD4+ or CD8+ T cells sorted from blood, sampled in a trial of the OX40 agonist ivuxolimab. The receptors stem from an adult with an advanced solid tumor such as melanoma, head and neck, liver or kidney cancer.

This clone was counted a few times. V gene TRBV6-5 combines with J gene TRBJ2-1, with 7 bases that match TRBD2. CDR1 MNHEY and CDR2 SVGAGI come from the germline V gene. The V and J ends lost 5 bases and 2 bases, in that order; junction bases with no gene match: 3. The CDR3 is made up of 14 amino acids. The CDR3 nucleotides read TGTGCCAGCAGTCCTAGCGGCCCCTACAATGAGCAGTTCTTC. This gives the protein CASSPSGPYNEQFF.

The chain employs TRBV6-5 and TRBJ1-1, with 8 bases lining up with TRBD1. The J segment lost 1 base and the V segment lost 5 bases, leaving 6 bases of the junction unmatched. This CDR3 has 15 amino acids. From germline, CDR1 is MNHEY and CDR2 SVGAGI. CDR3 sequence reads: CASSPTGARNTEAFF. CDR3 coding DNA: TGTGCCAGCAGTCCGACAGGGGCCAGGAACACTGAAGCTTTCTTT.

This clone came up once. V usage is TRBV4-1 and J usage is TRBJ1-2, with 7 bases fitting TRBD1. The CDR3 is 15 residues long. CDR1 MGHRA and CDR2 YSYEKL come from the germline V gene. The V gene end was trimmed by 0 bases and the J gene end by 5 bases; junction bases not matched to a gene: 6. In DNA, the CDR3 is TGCGCCAGCAGCCAAGATCAGGGGGGTTGGTATGGCTACACCTTC. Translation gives CASSQDQGGWYGYTF.

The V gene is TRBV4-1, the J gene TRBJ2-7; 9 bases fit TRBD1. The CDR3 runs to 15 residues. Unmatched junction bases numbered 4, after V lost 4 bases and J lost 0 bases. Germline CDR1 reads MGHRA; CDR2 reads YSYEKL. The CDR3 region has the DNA TGCGCCAGCAGCCCCGGACAGGGGCCCTCCTACGAGCAGTACTTC. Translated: CASSPGQGPSYEQYF.

The DNA of the CDR3 is TGTGCCAGCAGAGAATACGGACAGGGCGGCGATGGCTACACCTTC. It translates to CASREYGQGGDGYTF. J is TRBJ1-2 and V is TRBV28; TRBD1 matches at 8 bases. Germline-derived CDR1 and CDR2 are MDHEN and SYDVKM. Germline trimming cut 6 bases from V and 6 bases from J; bases unmatched to any gene: 12. The CDR3 length is 15 residues.